This paragraph covers one T cell receptor (beta chain) sequence. The clone's antigen remains unknown. No base-level quality is on record; no much larger clone is a single base apart. Libraries were prepared through 5' RACE. Sequenced on an Illumina HiSeq 2500. A second PCR of about 6 to 12 cycles was performed with a sample-barcoded 5' primer and a J-beta primer mix. A template-switch 5' adaptor carrying 12 random nucleotides introduced a unique molecular identifier onto each TCR beta cDNA molecule. Each sample yielded at least 3 million CDR3-containing paired-end reads. All of the RNA was converted into first-strand cDNA using the Mint cDNA synthesis kit, with a TRBC-specific oligonucleotide serving as the primer. After uracil-DNA glycosylase treatment, a first 18-cycle PCR used universal primers M1SS and BC2_uni_R on all cDNA. As for the original processing: Normalization of each sample was performed by random selection of 1 million high-quality reads, each carrying a distinct molecular identifier. Reads with shared molecular identifiers were discarded instead of being binned into consensus sequences. CDR3 identification, clonotype clustering and error correction used MiTCR with a Q25 quality threshold and the strictest error-elimination algorithm. A nonparametric unseen species model with Euler transformation was used to estimate a lower bound on total TCR beta diversity. TCRdb handled the public reads itself, with Q25 trimming in fastp and clone calling in MiXCR, and kept productive beta chains. Rows are unified per CDR3 protein, each entry keeping the most common DNA and genes. These V and J calls derive from TCRdb rather than the authors' analysis. The sample data list roughly 900,000 distinct CDR3 sequences, and about 28% of these were observed just once. Of the sample, 15% to 20% is held by the ten largest clones.

CDR1 is given as SGHDN and CDR2 as FVKESK, both from the germline V gene. The V and J ends are trimmed by 11 bases and 3 bases, leaving 13 bases between them. From its cysteine to its phenylalanine, the CDR3 spans 12 amino acids. Just CDR3 DNA is preserved here, 36 bases in frame from base 1. The data originate from a study of blood T cells in healthy people across ages (dated by TCRdb to between 2014 and 2016). Background on the whole study: In model experiments, template switching captured roughly one uniquely barcoded TCR beta cDNA molecule for every two T cells. To avoid experimental bias, donors of different ages were distributed randomly across sequencing lanes. Four age groups were formed from the donors: young (average approximately 15 years), middle-aged (approximately 40), aged (62) and long-lived (around 80). Age-related changes in TCR beta repertoire diversity were measured in the study by deep sequencing normalized with unique cDNA molecular identifiers. Using the same blood draw, the study looked at two additional independent replicas of 1 million unique cDNA reads for two donors, one aged 18 to 30 and the other aged 80 or older.

The 40 or so donors, aged about 6 to 90 years, were systemically healthy Caucasian individuals from Russia. Roughly 10 milliliters of peripheral blood were drawn from each donor into EDTA-treated Vacutainer tubes. Ficoll-Paque density-gradient centrifugation was used to isolate PBMCs, with at least 7 million obtained per sample. Total RNA, at least 5 micrograms per sample, was extracted from PBMCs with Trizol reagent. For every donor, an aliquot of PBMCs went through flow cytometry to measure the percentages of naive CD45RAhigh/CD27high T cells. The paper as a whole reports these results and caveats: Observed TCR beta diversity per million T cells fell roughly linearly with age, and a significant reduction was already apparent by age roughly 40. Since profiling was done on bulk unsorted PBMCs, naive and antigen-experienced compartments could not be conclusively compared. There was a strong correlation between observed TCR beta diversity and the percentage of naive T cells measured by flow cytometry. Because the CMV infection status of the donors was unknown, age-related changes in expanded clonotypes may potentially have been confounded. Estimates of total diversity based on one million sequenced T cells were regarded as lower bounds and as underestimates. Compared with the aged group, the long-lived group had more naive CD4+ T cells, fewer expanded clones and increased TCR diversity, a pattern suggesting age selection.

The TCR was taken from an elderly woman in good health. In this chain, TRBV14 is recombined with TRBJ1-2; TRBD1 could be the D gene, as 6 bases match. The sample taken for sequencing was blood. The encoded CDR3 is CAGGQTYYGYTF. The DNA is as follows: TGTGCCGGTGGACAGACCTACTATGGCTACACCTTC. With the portions outside the CDR3 filled from the reference TRBV14 and TRBJ1-2 genes, the complete variable region becomes EAGVTQFPSHSVIEKGQTVTLRCDPISGHDNLYWYRRVMGKEIKFLLHFVKESKQDESGMPNNRFLAERTGGTYSTLKVQPAELEDSGVYFCAGGQTYYGYTFGSGTRLTVV.